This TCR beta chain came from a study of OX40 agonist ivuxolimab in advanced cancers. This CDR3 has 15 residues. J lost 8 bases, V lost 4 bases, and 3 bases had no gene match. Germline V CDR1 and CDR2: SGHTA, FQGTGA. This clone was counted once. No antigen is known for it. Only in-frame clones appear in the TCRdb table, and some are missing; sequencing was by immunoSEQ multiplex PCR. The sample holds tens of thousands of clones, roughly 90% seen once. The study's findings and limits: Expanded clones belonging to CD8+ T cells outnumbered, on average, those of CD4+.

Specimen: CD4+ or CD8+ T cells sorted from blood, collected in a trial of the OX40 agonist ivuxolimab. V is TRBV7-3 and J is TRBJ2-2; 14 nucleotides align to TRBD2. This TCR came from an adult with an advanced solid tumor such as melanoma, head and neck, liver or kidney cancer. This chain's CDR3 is CASSSGLAGVGELFF. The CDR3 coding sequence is TGTGCCAGCAGCTCGGGACTAGCGGGAGTGGGGGAGCTGTTTTTT.